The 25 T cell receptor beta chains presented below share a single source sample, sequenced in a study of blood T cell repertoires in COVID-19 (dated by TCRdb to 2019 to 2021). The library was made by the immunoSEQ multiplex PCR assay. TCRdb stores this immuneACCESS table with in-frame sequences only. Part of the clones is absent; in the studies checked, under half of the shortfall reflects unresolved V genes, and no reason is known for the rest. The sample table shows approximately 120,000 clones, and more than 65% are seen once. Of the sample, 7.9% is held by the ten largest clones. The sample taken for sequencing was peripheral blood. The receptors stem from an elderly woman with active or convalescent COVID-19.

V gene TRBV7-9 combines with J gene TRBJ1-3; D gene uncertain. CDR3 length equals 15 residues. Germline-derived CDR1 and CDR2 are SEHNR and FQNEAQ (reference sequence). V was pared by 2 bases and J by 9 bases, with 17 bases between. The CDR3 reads CASSLSLGEGRTIYF. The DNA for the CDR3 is TGTGCCAGCAGCTTATCCTTGGGCGAGGGCCGCACCATATATTTT.

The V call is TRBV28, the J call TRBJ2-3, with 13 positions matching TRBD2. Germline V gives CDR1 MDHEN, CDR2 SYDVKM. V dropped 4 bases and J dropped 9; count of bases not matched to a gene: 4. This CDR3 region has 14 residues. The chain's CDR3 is CASSSGLAGATQYF. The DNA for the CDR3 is TGTGCCAGCAGTTCCGGACTAGCGGGAGCGACGCAGTATTTT.

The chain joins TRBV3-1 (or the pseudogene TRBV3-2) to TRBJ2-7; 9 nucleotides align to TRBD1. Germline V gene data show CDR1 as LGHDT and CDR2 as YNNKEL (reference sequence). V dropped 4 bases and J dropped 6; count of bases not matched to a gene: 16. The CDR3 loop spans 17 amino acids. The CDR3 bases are TGTGCCAGCAGCCGGCTTGGGTCGGGACAGGGACTCGCCGAGCAGTACTTC. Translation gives CASSRLGSGQGLAEQYF.

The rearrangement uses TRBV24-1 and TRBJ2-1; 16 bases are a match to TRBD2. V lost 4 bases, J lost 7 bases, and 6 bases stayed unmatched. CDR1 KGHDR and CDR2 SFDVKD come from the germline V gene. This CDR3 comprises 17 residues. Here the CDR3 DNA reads TGTGCCACCAGTGACGAGGGACTAGCGGGAGGGCCAAATGAGCAGTTCTTC. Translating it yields CATSDEGLAGGPNEQFF.

The CDR3 reads CASSIEGDSGYGYTF. The CDR3 DNA is TGTGCCAGCAGCATAGAGGGGGATTCGGGCTATGGCTACACCTTC. V gene TRBV4-2 combines with J gene TRBJ1-2; D might be TRBD1 (6 bases). The germline V gene has CDR1 LGHNA and CDR2 YNFKEQ. The CDR3 is made up of 15 amino acids. Between the trimmed V and J ends, which lost 5 bases and 4 bases, there was a span of 17 bases.

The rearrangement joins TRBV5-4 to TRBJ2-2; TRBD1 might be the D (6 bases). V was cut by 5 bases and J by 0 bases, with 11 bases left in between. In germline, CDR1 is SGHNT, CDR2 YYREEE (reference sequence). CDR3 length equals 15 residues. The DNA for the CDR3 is TGTGCCAGCAGACGGACAGAGACGAACACCGGGGAGCTGTTTTTT. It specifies CASRRTETNTGELFF.

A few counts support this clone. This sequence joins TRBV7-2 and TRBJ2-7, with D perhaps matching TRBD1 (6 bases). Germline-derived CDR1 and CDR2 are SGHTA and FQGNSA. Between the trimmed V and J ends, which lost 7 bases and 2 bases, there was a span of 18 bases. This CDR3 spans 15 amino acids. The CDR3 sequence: CASTDLRGVPYEQYF. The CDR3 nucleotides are TGTGCCAGCACCGACCTCAGGGGAGTGCCCTACGAGCAGTACTTC.

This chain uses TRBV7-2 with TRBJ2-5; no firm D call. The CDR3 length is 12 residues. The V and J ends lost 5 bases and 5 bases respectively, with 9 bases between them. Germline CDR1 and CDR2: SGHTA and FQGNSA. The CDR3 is CASSPSRETQYF. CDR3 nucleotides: TGTGCCAGCAGCCCGTCTCGGGAGACCCAGTACTTC.

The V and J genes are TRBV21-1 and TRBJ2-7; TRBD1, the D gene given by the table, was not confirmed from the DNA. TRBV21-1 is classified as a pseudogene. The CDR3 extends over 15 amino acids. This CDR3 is CASSKVGQGRGEQYF. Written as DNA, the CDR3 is TGTGCCAGCAGCAAAGTGGGACAGGGGCGCGGAGAGCAGTACTTC.

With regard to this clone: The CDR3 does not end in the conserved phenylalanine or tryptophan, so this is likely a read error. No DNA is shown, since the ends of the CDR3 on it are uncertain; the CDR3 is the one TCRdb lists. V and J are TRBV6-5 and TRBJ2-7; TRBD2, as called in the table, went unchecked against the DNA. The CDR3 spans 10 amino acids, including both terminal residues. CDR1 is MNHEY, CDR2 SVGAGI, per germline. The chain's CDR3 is CASAIRDSSA.

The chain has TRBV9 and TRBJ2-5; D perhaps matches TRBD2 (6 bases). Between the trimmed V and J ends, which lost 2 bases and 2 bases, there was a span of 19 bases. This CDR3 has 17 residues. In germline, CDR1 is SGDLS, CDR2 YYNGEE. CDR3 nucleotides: TGTGCCAGCAGCGTGCGATCAGGGCGAGGAGGGCAAGAGACCCAGTACTTC. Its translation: CASSVRSGRGGQETQYF.

The CDR3 nucleotides are TGTGCCAGCAGCTTAAGGGGAGGAGAGACCCAGTACTTC. This gives the protein CASSLRGGETQYF. The gene calls are TRBV5-4 and TRBJ2-5; a possible D gene is TRBD2 (6 bases). Germline V gene sequence: CDR1 SGHNT, CDR2 YYREEE (reference sequence). The length of the CDR3 is 13 residues. The V and J ends lost 2 bases and 4 bases respectively, with 9 bases between them.

This CDR3 reads CASSLVGQGNTEAFF. CDR3 DNA: TGCGCCAGCAGCTTGGTGGGACAGGGAAACACTGAAGCTTTCTTT. V and J are TRBV5-1 and TRBJ1-1; 9 positions match TRBD1. V lost 0 bases and J lost 2; bases outside the gene matches: 2. CDR1 is SGHRS and CDR2 is YFSETQ in the germline V gene. The CDR3 consists of 15 residues.

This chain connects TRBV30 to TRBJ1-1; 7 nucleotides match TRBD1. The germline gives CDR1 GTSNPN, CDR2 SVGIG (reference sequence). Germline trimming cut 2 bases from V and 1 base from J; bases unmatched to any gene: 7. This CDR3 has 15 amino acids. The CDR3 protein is CAWSPYRGENTEAFF. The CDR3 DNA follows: TGTGCCTGGAGTCCCTACAGGGGCGAGAACACTGAAGCTTTCTTT.

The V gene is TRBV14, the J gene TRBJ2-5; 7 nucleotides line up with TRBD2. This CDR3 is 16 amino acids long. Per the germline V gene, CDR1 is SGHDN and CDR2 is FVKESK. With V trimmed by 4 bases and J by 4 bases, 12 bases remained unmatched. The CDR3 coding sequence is TGTGCCAGCAGCCCCCTGGGAGGGAGACGTCGAGAGACCCAGTACTTC. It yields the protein CASSPLGGRRRETQYF. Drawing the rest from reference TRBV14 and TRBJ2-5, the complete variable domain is EAGVTQFPSHSVIEKGQTVTLRCDPISGHDNLYWYRRVMGKEIKFLLHFVKESKQDESGMPNNRFLAERTGGTYSTLKVQPAELEDSGVYFCASSPLGGRRRETQYFGPGTRLLVL.

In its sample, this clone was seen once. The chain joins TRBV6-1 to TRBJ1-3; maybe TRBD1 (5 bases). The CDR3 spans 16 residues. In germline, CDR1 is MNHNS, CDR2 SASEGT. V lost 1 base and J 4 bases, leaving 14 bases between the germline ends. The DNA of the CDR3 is TGTGCCAGCAGTGAAGGGACAACGGTGGGCGGAAACACCATATATTTT. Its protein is CASSEGTTVGGNTIYF.

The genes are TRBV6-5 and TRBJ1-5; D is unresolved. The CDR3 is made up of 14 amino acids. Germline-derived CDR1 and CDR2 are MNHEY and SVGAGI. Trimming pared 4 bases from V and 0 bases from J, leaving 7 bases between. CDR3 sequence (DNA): TGTGCCAGCAGTTTTACCTATAGCAATCAGCCCCAGCATTTT. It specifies CASSFTYSNQPQHF.

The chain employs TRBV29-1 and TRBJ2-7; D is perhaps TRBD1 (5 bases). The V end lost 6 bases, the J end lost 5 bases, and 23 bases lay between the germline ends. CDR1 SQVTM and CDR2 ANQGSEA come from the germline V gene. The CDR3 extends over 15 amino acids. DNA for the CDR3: TGCAGCGTGGCAGCAGGGCAGGGTGGTCACAACGAGCAGTACTTC. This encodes CSVAAGQGGHNEQYF.

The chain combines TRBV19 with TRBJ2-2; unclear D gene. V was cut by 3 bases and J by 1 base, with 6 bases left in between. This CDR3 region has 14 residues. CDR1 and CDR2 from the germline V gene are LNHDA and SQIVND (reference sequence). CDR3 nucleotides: TGTGCCAGTAGTATCTCGGGGAACACCGGGGAGCTGTTTTTT. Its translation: CASSISGNTGELFF.

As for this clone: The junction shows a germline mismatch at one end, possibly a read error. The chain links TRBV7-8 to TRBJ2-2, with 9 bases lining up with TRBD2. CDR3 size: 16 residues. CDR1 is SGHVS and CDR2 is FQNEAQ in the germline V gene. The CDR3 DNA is TGTGCCAGCAGCCTAGCGACTAGCGGGAACACCGGGGAGCTGTTTTTT. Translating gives CASSLATSGNTGELFF.

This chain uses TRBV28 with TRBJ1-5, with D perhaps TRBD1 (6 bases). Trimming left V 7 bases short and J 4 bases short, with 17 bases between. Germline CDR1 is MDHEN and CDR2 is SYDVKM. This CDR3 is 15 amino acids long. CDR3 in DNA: TGTGCCAGCACCACCAGGGGCATGGGAAATCAGCCCCAGCATTTT. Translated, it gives CASTTRGMGNQPQHF.

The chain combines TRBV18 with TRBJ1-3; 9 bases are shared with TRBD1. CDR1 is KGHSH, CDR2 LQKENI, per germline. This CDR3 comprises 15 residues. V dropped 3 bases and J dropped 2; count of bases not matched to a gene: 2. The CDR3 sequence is CASSPGQGPGNTIYF. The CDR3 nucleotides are TGTGCCAGCTCACCGGGACAGGGCCCTGGAAACACCATATATTTT.

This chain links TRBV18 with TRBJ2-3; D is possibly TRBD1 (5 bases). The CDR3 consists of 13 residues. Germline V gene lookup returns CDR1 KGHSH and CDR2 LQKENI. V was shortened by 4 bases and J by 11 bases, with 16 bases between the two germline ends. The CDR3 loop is CASSQTEFNKQYF. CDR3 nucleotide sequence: TGTGCCAGCTCACAGACAGAGTTCAACAAGCAGTATTTT.

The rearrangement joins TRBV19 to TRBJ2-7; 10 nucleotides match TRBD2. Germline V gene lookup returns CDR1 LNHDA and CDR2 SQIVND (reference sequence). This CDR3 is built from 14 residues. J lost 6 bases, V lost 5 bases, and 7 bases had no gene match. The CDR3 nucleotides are TGTGCCAGTAGTGGGGGACTAGCGCGGGCCGAGCAGTACTTC. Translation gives CASSGGLARAEQYF. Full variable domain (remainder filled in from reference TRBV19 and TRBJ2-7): DGGITQSPKYLFRKEGQNVTLSCEQNLNHDAMYWYRQDPGQGLRLIYYSQIVNDFQKGDIAEGYSVSREKKESFPLTVTSAQKNPTAFYLCASSGGLARAEQYFGPGTRLTVT.

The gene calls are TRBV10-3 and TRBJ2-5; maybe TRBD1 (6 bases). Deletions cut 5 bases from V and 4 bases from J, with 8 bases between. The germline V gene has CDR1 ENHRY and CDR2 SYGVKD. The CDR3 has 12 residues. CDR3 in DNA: TGTGCCATCAGTCAGGGGCGAGAGACCCAGTACTTC. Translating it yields CAISQGRETQYF.